This is a list of T cell receptor beta chains from one sample in a study of T cells in localized non-small cell lung cancer. Repertoires were generated with immunoSEQ multiplex PCR, while TCRdb's copy carries only in-frame clones and drops some. The sample records about 2,000 clones, roughly 24% being singletons. The sample was normal lung tissue next to the tumor, taken before any cancer treatment. These receptors were obtained from a male donor aged 60 or older with stage I lung adenocarcinoma. Each CDR3 is given with its conserved first and last residue. A D gene is named only where the DNA matches it firmly. Size values are once, few and many counts, or a class for expanded clones, and some rows have none.

j_call,d_call,clone_size,v_call,cdr3_nt,cdr3_aa
TRBJ1-1,-,medium-sized,TRBV11-3,TGTGCCAGCAGCCAAGTTTTTGGGACTACTGAAGCTTTCTTT,CASSQVFGTTEAFF
TRBJ2-3,TRBD2,-,TRBV11-3,TGTGCCAGCAGCTTACGACTAGCGGGGGGGCCCTATTCAGATACGCAGTATTTT,CASSLRLAGGPYSDTQYF
TRBJ2-1,TRBD2,-,TRBV29-1,TGCAGCGCCAGACCGCCTTCCGGGAGGTCGGGGAATGAGCAGTTCTTC,CSARPPSGRSGNEQFF
TRBJ1-1,-,few,TRBV19,TGTGCCAGTGGTCGAAGGAACACTGAAGCTTTCTTT,CASGRRNTEAFF
TRBJ1-1,-,few,TRBV18,TGTGCCAGCTCACCGGCGGGAACTGAAGCTTTCTTT,CASSPAGTEAFF
TRBJ2-7,-,-,TRBV6-8,TGTGCCAGCAGTTACTCTGCGCGGAGCTGGGAAAACGAGCAGTACTTC,CASSYSARSWENEQYF
TRBJ1-1,TRBD1,medium-sized,TRBV11-3,TGTGCCAGCAGCCTCGGACAGGGGAACGACGGGAACACTGAAGCTTTCTTT,CASSLGQGNDGNTEAFF
TRBJ2-7,TRBD1,few,TRBV29-1,TGCAGCGTTGAAGGAGGGGGCCTAGAGCAGTACTTC,CSVEGGGLEQYF
TRBJ1-1,-,few,TRBV11-3,TGTGCCAGCAGCGTGAGGGGAGGAGGGACTGAAGCTTTCTTT,CASSVRGGGTEAFF
TRBJ2-5,-,-,TRBV14,TGTGCCAGCAGCCAGAGGAGGCCCGGTTTGGAGACCCAGTACTTC,CASSQRRPGLETQYF
TRBJ2-5,-,medium-sized,TRBV11-3,TGTGCCAGCAGCTTAGGGACAGCGCAAGAGACCCAGTACTTC,CASSLGTAQETQYF
TRBJ1-1,TRBD1,large,TRBV11-3,TGTGCCAGCAGCTCGACAGGGGAGAGGAACACTGAAGCTTTCTTT,CASSSTGERNTEAFF
TRBJ1-3,TRBD1,-,TRBV9,TGTGCCAGCTCAATGGAGACAGGGGGATCTGGAAACACCATATATTTT,CASSMETGGSGNTIYF
TRBJ1-4,-,-,TRBV19,TGTGCCAGTAGGTCTCCGGGCGCGGCTAATGAAAAACTGTTTTTT,CASRSPGAANEKLFF
TRBJ1-1,-,few,TRBV11-3,TGTGCCAGCAGCTCACAGGGAGGGAACACTGAAGCTTTCTTT,CASSSQGGNTEAFF
TRBJ1-1,-,large,TRBV28,TGTGCCAGCAGTTTACTACCTACCCGCATGAACACTGAAGCTTTCTTT,CASSLLPTRMNTEAFF
TRBJ1-4,TRBD1,few,TRBV11-3,TGTGCCAGCAGCCTGGGACAGGAGAATGAAAAACTGTTTTTT,CASSLGQENEKLFF
TRBJ1-1,TRBD1,-,TRBV9,TGTGCCAGCAGCCTCCGACAGGGGAACACTGAAGCTTTCTTT,CASSLRQGNTEAFF
TRBJ2-3,-,-,TRBV9,TGTGCCAGCAGCGCATTACTTAGCACAGATACGCAGTATTTT,CASSALLSTDTQYF
TRBJ1-2,TRBD1,medium-sized,TRBV11-3,TGTGCCAGCAGCTTCCACGACAGGGGTAACTATGGCTACACCTTC,CASSFHDRGNYGYTF
TRBJ2-3,-,medium-sized,TRBV6-8,TGTGCCATCAGTGGGCGGACAGAAGATACGCAGTATTTT,CAISGRTEDTQYF
TRBJ2-5,TRBD2,-,TRBV14,TGTGCCAGCAGCCAAACTCTGGGACTAGCGGGTCGCCAAGAGACCCAGTACTTC,CASSQTLGLAGRQETQYF